Listed below are T cell receptor beta chains from one sample, sequenced in a study of OX40 agonist ivuxolimab in advanced cancers. Sequencing was performed with immunoSEQ multiplex PCR; in TCRdb, only in-frame clones are kept and a portion is missing. Of 65,000 to 85,000 clones in the sample, 75% to 90% were seen once. Sequenced material: CD4+ or CD8+ T cells sorted from blood, taken in a trial of the OX40 agonist ivuxolimab. The receptors shown here come from an adult with an advanced solid tumor such as melanoma, head and neck, liver or kidney cancer. CDR3s leave out the opening cysteine and the closing phenylalanine or tryptophan.

CDR3: AWSGGARNQPQH
J: TRBJ1-5
V: TRBV30

CDR3: ASSLVGEDGYT
J: TRBJ1-2
V: TRBV5-5

CDR3: ASSLDSNYGYT
J: TRBJ1-2
V: TRBV7-3

CDR3: ASSYSNVSLH
J: TRBJ1-6
V: TRBV6-6

CDR3: ASSHLLAGGLTGANVLT
J: TRBJ2-6
V: TRBV14

CDR3: ASSLTGSNTEAF
J: TRBJ1-1
V: TRBV4-2

CDR3: ASSARDGTGYNEQF
J: TRBJ2-1
V: TRBV9

CDR3: ASSALSETEAF
J: TRBJ1-1
V: TRBV9

CDR3: ASRPGGQGSTYEQY
J: TRBJ2-7
V: TRBV6-6

CDR3: ASSEAKPGVYGYT
J: TRBJ1-2
V: TRBV6-1

CDR3: ASSPRQGSTEAF
J: TRBJ1-1
V: TRBV5-4

CDR3: ASSPNRDRGFSEQF
J: TRBJ2-1
V: TRBV19

CDR3: ASSEFGGLEAEAF
J: TRBJ1-1
V: TRBV6-1

CDR3: AISESRTTSSYEQY
J: TRBJ2-7
V: TRBV10-3

CDR3: ASDGDRGADTQY
J: TRBJ2-3
V: TRBV9

CDR3: ASSLDRVGEQY
J: TRBJ2-7
V: TRBV7-6